This T cell receptor (beta chain) was captured by sequencing in a study of graft-versus-host responses after intestinal transplantation. Study-level background: All recipients were given anti-thymocyte globulin induction, and tacrolimus and steroids were then administered for roughly 3 years.

Concerning this clone itself: Its antigen remains unknown.

Germline V gives CDR1 GTSNPN, CDR2 SVGIG (reference sequence). Trimming took off 1 base at V and 10 bases at J, with 11 bases between the two ends. This CDR3 is 12 amino acids long. Findings and limits, study-wide: GvH clones occurred in recipient marrow; some first appeared in ileum or blood. Allografts carried high graft-versus-host to host-versus-graft clonal ratios in patients having graft-donor T cell macrochimerism. Early after transplant, HvG declines were associated with peak levels of circulating GvH clones.

Profiling relied on immunoSEQ multiplex PCR, and the TCRdb table lists in-frame clones only, not all of them. This table holds tens of thousands of clones, 85% to 95% found once. The rearrangement uses TRBV30 and TRBJ2-4; possible D gene TRBD2, 5 bases. The clonotype originates from a human donor who received an intestinal transplant. The material was unstimulated CD8+ T cells sorted from spleen or lymph node cells, obtained before intestinal transplant. The CDR3 sequence is CAWSALGQIQYF. CDR3 nucleotides: TGTGCCTGGAGTGCACTAGGTCAAATTCAGTACTTC.